The entry below describes one TCR beta chain. Its specificity is unknown. The entry originates in a study of cytomegalovirus exposure and HLA in healthy donors. The CDR3 extends over 16 amino acids. Study findings and constraints: Cytomegalovirus association was assigned to 150 to 200 TCR beta chains. Later on, analysis showed that most CMV-associated TCR beta chains appeared to be HLA-restricted.

Researchers ran the PCR with 60 Vbeta and 13 Jbeta primers. Using immunoSEQ multiplex PCR, the repertoire was profiled, and TCRdb retains in-frame clones only, with some absent. Among about 190,000 clones, around 75% were seen once, and the ten largest hold 4.5% to 7.5%. V usage is TRBV21-1 and J usage is TRBJ1-3; the listed D gene, TRBD1, was not tested against the DNA. TRBV21-1 is a pseudogene locus. This sequence originates from a woman aged 30 to 39 in good health and CMV-seropositive. The sequencing input was PBMCs. CDR3 nucleotides: TGTGCCAGCAGCAGGACAGTGAGGAGCGGTGGAAACACCATATATTTT. Translated: CASSRTVRSGGNTIYF.